Below are 25 T cell receptor beta chains sequenced from a single sample in a study of shared clonotypes between healthy human individuals. The method was immunoSEQ multiplex PCR; TCRdb's version includes in-frame clones alone and lacks a portion of them. The table records roughly 640,000 clones, about 74% of them present only once. The sample was memory CD4+ T cells sorted from blood. Subset indicated: CD45RA-negative fraction. These receptors were obtained from a woman in her 30s in good health.

This clone occurred once. This chain joins TRBV5-1 and TRBJ2-7; D gene unclear. The germline CDR1 and CDR2 sequences are SGHRS and YFSETQ. The CDR3 consists of 14 residues. Trimming left V 0 bases short and J 6 bases short, with 13 bases between. The CDR3, as DNA: TGCGCCAGCAGCTTGGTCATGGACGGTGCCGAGCAGTACTTC. It specifies CASSLVMDGAEQYF. Based on the CDR3 plus reference TRBV5-1 and TRBJ2-7, the full variable domain is KAGVTQTPRYLIKTRGQQVTLSCSPISGHRSVSWYQQTPGQGLQFLFEYFSETQRNKGNFPGRFSGRQFSNSRSEMNVSTLELGDSALYLCASSLVMDGAEQYFGPGTRLTVT.

This chain joins TRBV19 and TRBJ2-7; D is possibly TRBD2 (6 bases). V dropped 1 base and J dropped 4 bases, with 20 bases sitting between them. The CDR3 loop spans 17 amino acids. Germline-derived CDR1 and CDR2 are LNHDA and SQIVND (reference sequence). The CDR3: CASSIGYLSGVTYEQYF. CDR3 DNA: TGTGCCAGTAGTATAGGCTATCTATCGGGAGTGACGTACGAGCAGTACTTC.

The chain has TRBV29-1 and TRBJ1-2, with a tentative D call TRBD1 (6 bases). The V gene's germline CDR1 is SQVTM and CDR2 ANQGSEA. V was clipped by 3 bases and J by 3 bases, with 14 bases between them. The CDR3 length is 14 residues. This chain's CDR3 is CSVDRGRWDYGYTF. DNA of the CDR3: TGCAGCGTTGATCGGGGGCGGTGGGACTATGGCTACACCTTC. The full variable domain, in which reference TRBV29-1 and TRBJ1-2 provide the parts outside the CDR3, is SAVISQKPSRDICQRGTSLTIQCQVDSQVTMMFWYRQQPGQSLTLIATANQGSEATYESGFVIDKFPISRPNLTFSTLTVSNMSPEDSSIYLCSVDRGRWDYGYTFGSGTRLTVV.

The rearrangement links TRBV10-3 to TRBJ2-3; D is perhaps TRBD2 (6 bases). The CDR3 is 14 residues long. Trimming pared 6 bases from V and 6 bases from J, leaving 16 bases between. The germline gives CDR1 ENHRY, CDR2 SYGVKD. The CDR3 spells CAIRETGVSDTQYF. The CDR3 coding sequence is TGTGCCATCAGGGAAACGGGGGTCTCGGATACGCAGTATTTT.

V gene TRBV6-5 combines with J gene TRBJ2-7; 7 bases line up with TRBD2. The CDR3 is 15 residues long. The germline V gene encodes CDR1 MNHEY and CDR2 SVGAGI. V lost 3 bases, J lost 3 bases, and 8 bases stayed unmatched. CDR3 in DNA: TGTGCCAGCAGTTATTACCCCGGGAGGAACTACGAGCAGTACTTC. Its translation: CASSYYPGRNYEQYF.

This rearrangement joins TRBV29-1 to TRBJ2-7; D is perhaps TRBD2 (5 bases). V was pared by 6 bases and J by 4 bases, with 13 bases between. Germline assignment: CDR1 SQVTM and CDR2 ANQGSEA. CDR3 size: 12 residues. The CDR3, as DNA: TGCAGCGTAGGCTATAGCGAGTACGAGCAGTACTTC. Translated, it gives CSVGYSEYEQYF.

In this sample, this clone turned up many times. The genes are TRBV28 and TRBJ2-7; maybe TRBD2 (7 bases). The CDR3 length is 16 residues. Germline V CDR1 and CDR2: MDHEN, SYDVKM. V was pared by 6 bases and J by 3 bases, with 21 bases between. CDR3 region: CASSQGGGRRNYEQYF. The CDR3 region has the DNA TGTGCCAGCAGCCAAGGGGGGGGCAGGAGGAACTACGAGCAGTACTTC.

The chain couples TRBV10-3 to TRBJ1-5; 7 positions agree with TRBD1. Germline V gene lookup returns CDR1 ENHRY and CDR2 SYGVKD. The CDR3 runs to 15 residues. With 2 bases clipped from V and 5 bases from J, the junction kept 6 bases outside the gene matches. The CDR3 DNA sequence: TGTGCCATCAGTGAGGCCAGGGGGATGGATCAGCCCCAGCATTTT. Translating it yields CAISEARGMDQPQHF.

J is TRBJ2-5 and V is TRBV7-2, with 9 bases fitting TRBD2. V was clipped by 5 bases and J by 4 bases; unmatched bases: 11. This CDR3 spans 16 amino acids. Germline V CDR1 and CDR2: SGHTA, FQGNSA. For the CDR3, the DNA is TGTGCCAGCAGCATTAGCGGGGGCATAGGGCGAGAGACCCAGTACTTC. This codes for CASSISGGIGRETQYF.

This chain links TRBV7-6 with TRBJ2-1; D tentatively fits TRBD1 or TRBD2 (5 bases each). CDR1 SGHVS and CDR2 FNYEAQ come from the germline V gene. There are 17 residues in the CDR3. Trimming stripped 4 bases from V and 0 bases from J, with 16 bases between. The CDR3 DNA reads as TGTGCCAGCAGCTCCTCGGGGCCTGAAAGCTCCTACAATGAGCAGTTCTTC. This encodes CASSSSGPESSYNEQFF.

With respect to this clone: A much larger clone sits a single nucleotide away, making a read error possible. Other DNA variants within this sample encode the same CDR3. V gene TRBV28 combines with J gene TRBJ2-7; D unresolved. CDR1 and CDR2 from the germline V gene are MDHEN and SYDVKM. CDR3 length: 11 amino acids. V was pared by 5 bases and J by 3 bases, with 5 bases between. The CDR3 region is CASSANYEQYF. The CDR3 bases are TGTGCCAGCAGTGCCAACTACGAGCAGTACTTC.

The sample holds many counts of this clone. This chain connects TRBV6-6 to TRBJ2-7; 10 nucleotides align to TRBD2. Germline-derived CDR1 and CDR2 are MNHNY and SVGAGI (reference sequence). The V segment lost 8 bases and the J segment 5 bases; nucleotides outside the gene matches: 12. The CDR3 is 15 amino acids. The DNA of the CDR3 is TGTGCCAGCTGTACGAGCGGGAGGGCGGGTGACGAGCAGTACTTC. This codes for CASCTSGRAGDEQYF.

The chain links TRBV6-5 to TRBJ2-1; 7 positions match TRBD2. The V segment lost 5 bases and the J segment 6 bases; nucleotides outside the gene matches: 10. Germline loops: CDR1 MNHEY, CDR2 SVGAGI. The CDR3 has 15 residues. CDR3 DNA sequence: TGTGCCAGCAGTCGACTAGCCTTGTCGACCAATGAGCAGTTCTTC. The encoded protein is CASSRLALSTNEQFF.

The chain joins TRBV27 to TRBJ2-5; 14 bases match TRBD2. Looked up from germline, CDR1 is MNHEY and CDR2 is SMNVEV (reference sequence). The CDR3 totals 19 residues. J was trimmed by 4 bases and V by 4 bases; bases with no gene match: 14. The CDR3 here is CASSSLPDGTSGSRETQYF. The CDR3 DNA sequence: TGTGCCAGCAGTTCTCTACCGGACGGGACTAGCGGGAGCCGAGAGACCCAGTACTTC.

This clone has a count of ten or more. The chain has TRBV28 and TRBJ1-1, with D maybe TRBD1 (6 bases). V lost 7 bases and J lost 2, with 14 bases in between. The germline V gene has CDR1 MDHEN and CDR2 SYDVKM. The CDR3 has 14 amino acids. The CDR3 region has the DNA TGTGCCAGCAACCAGGGGAATCGAAACACTGAAGCTTTCTTT. It codes for CASNQGNRNTEAFF. The full variable domain, its missing parts supplied by reference TRBV28 and TRBJ1-1, is DVKVTQSSRYLVKRTGEKVFLECVQDMDHENMFWYRQDPGLGLRLIYFSYDVKMKEKGDIPEGYSVSREKKERFSLILESASTNQTSMYLCASNQGNRNTEAFFGQGTRLTVV.

The chain joins TRBV5-1 to TRBJ2-6; unclear D gene. This CDR3 comprises 17 residues. Germline V gives CDR1 SGHRS, CDR2 YFSETQ. The V and J ends lost 0 bases and 0 bases respectively, with 10 bases between them. Here the CDR3 reads CASSLAPDNSGANVLTF. The CDR3, as DNA: TGCGCCAGCAGCTTGGCCCCTGATAACTCTGGGGCCAACGTCCTGACTTTC. Drawing the rest from reference TRBV5-1 and TRBJ2-6, the complete variable domain is KAGVTQTPRYLIKTRGQQVTLSCSPISGHRSVSWYQQTPGQGLQFLFEYFSETQRNKGNFPGRFSGRQFSNSRSEMNVSTLELGDSALYLCASSLAPDNSGANVLTFGAGSRLTVL.

The rearrangement joins TRBV19 to TRBJ2-7; 11 bases match TRBD2. In germline, CDR1 is LNHDA, CDR2 SQIVND (reference sequence). The CDR3 has 17 amino acids. The J segment lost 6 bases and the V segment lost 7 bases, leaving 17 bases of the junction unmatched. CDR3 loop: CASTPGSGRARPLEQYF. The CDR3 nucleotides read TGTGCCAGTACCCCGGGTAGCGGGAGGGCCCGCCCGCTCGAGCAGTACTTC.

The chain uses TRBV7-2 and TRBJ1-1; D gene uncertain. There are 13 residues in the CDR3. Trimming shortened V by 3 bases and J by 4 bases, and 9 bases separated the two germline ends. Germline loops: CDR1 SGHTA, CDR2 FQGNSA. The CDR3 DNA sequence: TGTGCCAGCAGCTTCAATGAGGGCACTGAAGCTTTCTTT. Protein: CASSFNEGTEAFF.

The rearrangement links TRBV4-1 to TRBJ2-2; D unresolved. Trimming left V 5 bases short and J 3 bases short, with 19 bases between. The CDR3 extends over 17 amino acids. Germline V CDR1 and CDR2: MGHRA, YSYEKL. The CDR3 is CASSSIPLSTDTGELFF. The CDR3 coding sequence is TGCGCCAGCAGCTCGATCCCTTTGTCGACGGACACCGGGGAGCTGTTTTTT.

This clone was detected many times. The rearrangement uses TRBV4-2 and TRBJ2-1; 12 bases map to TRBD2. The CDR3 consists of 16 residues. The V gene's germline CDR1 is LGHNA and CDR2 YNFKEQ. Germline trimming cut 1 base from V and 8 bases from J; bases unmatched to any gene: 6. The CDR3, as DNA: TGTGCCAGCAGCCAAGGGGGGACTAGCGGGTTCGATGAGCAGTTCTTC. Amino acids: CASSQGGTSGFDEQFF.

This clone appeared a single time. This chain joins TRBV10-2 and TRBJ2-1; 10 positions agree with TRBD1. The V gene's germline CDR1 is WSHSY and CDR2 SAAADI. CDR3 length: 15 residues. V shed 7 bases and J 6 bases; nucleotides not matched to a gene: 9. DNA of the CDR3: TGCGCCAGCACCCTCACCGGGACAGGGGTCAATGAGCAGTTCTTC. This sequence encodes CASTLTGTGVNEQFF.

The gene calls are TRBV7-6 and TRBJ2-1; D possibly corresponds to TRBD1 (5 bases). Germline lookup yields CDR1 SGHVS and CDR2 FNYEAQ. V lost 2 bases and J 0 bases, leaving 14 bases between the germline ends. CDR3 length equals 17 residues. CDR3 region: CASSLLQGSTSYNEQFF. DNA for the CDR3: TGTGCCAGCAGCTTACTCCAGGGCTCCACCTCCTACAATGAGCAGTTCTTC.

The rearrangement joins TRBV10-3 to TRBJ2-1; 8 nucleotides match TRBD1. Germline trimming cut 10 bases from V and 6 bases from J; bases unmatched to any gene: 11. The CDR3 spans 14 residues. CDR1 ENHRY and CDR2 SYGVKD come from the germline V gene. The CDR3: CATRLSTGANEQFF. The CDR3 region has the DNA TGTGCCACCCGCCTTTCGACAGGGGCCAATGAGCAGTTCTTC.

This clone was counted many times. CDR3 sequence: CASSPGDFRGEQYF. Written as DNA, the CDR3 is TGTGCCAGCAGCCCCGGAGATTTTCGGGGCGAGCAGTACTTC. The V call is TRBV5-6, the J call TRBJ2-7; D is possibly TRBD2 (5 bases). V was shortened by 4 bases and J by 6 bases, with 17 bases between the two germline ends. The CDR3 loop spans 14 amino acids. Germline loops: CDR1 SGHDT, CDR2 YYEEEE.

This clone was counted only a few times. The DNA of the CDR3 is TGTGCCAGCAACCTAAGGGGCAGCACAGATACGCAGTATTTT. It translates to CASNLRGSTDTQYF. The chain employs TRBV16 and TRBJ2-3; D possibly corresponds to TRBD1 (5 bases). Per the germline V gene, CDR1 is KGHSY and CDR2 is FQNENV. This CDR3 has 14 amino acids. V dropped 7 bases and J dropped 0 bases, with 11 bases sitting between them.